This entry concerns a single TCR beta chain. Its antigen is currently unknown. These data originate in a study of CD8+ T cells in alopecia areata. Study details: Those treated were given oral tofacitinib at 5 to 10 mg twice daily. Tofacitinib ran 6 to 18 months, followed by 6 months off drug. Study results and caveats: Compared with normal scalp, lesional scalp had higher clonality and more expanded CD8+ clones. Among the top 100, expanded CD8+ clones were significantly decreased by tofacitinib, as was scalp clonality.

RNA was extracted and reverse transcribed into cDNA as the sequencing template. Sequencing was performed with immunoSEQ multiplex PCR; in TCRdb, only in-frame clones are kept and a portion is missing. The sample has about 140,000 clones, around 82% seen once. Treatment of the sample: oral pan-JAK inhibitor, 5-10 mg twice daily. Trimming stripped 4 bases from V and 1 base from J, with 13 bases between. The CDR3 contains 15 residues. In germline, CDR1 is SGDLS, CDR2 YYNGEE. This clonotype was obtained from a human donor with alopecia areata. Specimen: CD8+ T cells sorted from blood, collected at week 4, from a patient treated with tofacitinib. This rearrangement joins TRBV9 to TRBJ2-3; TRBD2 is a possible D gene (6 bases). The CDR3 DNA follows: TGTGCCAGCAGCCCACAGACGGGGGGCACAGATACGCAGTATTTT. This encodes CASSPQTGGTDTQYF.